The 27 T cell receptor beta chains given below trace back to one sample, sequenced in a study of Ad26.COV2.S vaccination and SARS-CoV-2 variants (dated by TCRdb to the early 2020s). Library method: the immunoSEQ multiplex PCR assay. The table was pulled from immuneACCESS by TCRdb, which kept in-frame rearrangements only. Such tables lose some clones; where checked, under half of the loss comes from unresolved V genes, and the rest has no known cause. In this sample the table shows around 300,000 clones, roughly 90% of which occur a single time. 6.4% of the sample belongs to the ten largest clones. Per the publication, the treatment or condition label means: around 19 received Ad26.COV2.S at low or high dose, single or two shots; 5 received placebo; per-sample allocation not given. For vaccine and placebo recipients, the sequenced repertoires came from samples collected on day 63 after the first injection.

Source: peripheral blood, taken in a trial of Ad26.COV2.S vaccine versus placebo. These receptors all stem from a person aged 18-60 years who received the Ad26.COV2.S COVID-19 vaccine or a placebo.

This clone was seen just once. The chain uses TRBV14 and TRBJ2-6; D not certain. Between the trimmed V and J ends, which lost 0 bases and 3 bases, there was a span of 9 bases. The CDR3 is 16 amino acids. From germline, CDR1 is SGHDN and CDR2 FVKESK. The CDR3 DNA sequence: TGTGCCAGCAGCCAAGATCCGGTTTTTGGGGCCAACGTCCTGACTTTC. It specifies CASSQDPVFGANVLTF.

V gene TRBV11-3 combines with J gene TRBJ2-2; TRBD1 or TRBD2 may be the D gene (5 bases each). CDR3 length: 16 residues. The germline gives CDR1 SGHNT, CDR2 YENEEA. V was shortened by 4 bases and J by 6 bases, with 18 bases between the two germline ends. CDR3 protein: CASSSYPVEGPGELFF. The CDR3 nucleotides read TGTGCCAGCAGCTCCTACCCGGTCGAGGGGCCCGGGGAGCTGTTTTTT.

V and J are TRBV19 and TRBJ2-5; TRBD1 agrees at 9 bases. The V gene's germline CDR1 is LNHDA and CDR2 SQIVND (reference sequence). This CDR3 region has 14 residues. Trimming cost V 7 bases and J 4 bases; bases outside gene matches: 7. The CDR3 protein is CASIGTGRGETQYF. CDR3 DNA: TGTGCCAGTATCGGGACAGGGAGGGGAGAGACCCAGTACTTC.

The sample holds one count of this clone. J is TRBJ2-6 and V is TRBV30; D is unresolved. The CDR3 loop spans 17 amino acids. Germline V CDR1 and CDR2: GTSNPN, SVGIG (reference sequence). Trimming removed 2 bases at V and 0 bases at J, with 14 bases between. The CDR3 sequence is CAWSYSFLGSGANVLTF. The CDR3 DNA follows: TGTGCCTGGAGTTACTCGTTTCTGGGCTCTGGGGCCAACGTCCTGACTTTC.

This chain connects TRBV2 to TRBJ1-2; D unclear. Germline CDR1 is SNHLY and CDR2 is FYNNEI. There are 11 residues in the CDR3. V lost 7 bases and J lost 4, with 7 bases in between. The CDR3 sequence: CASTASYGYTF. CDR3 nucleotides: TGTGCCAGCACCGCGAGCTATGGCTACACCTTC.

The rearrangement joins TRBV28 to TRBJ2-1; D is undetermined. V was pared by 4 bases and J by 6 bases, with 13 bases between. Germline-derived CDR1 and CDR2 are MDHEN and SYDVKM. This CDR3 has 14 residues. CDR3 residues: CASSSHSRGNEQFF. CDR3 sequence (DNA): TGTGCCAGCAGTTCTCATAGCAGAGGCAATGAGCAGTTCTTC.

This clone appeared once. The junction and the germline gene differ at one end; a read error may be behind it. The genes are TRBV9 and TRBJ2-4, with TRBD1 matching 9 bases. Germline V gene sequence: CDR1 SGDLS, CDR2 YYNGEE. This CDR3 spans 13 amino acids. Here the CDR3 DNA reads TGTGCCAGCAGCGTAGATTCGTTGGGGACAGGGCTCTTC. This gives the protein CASSVDSLGTGLF.

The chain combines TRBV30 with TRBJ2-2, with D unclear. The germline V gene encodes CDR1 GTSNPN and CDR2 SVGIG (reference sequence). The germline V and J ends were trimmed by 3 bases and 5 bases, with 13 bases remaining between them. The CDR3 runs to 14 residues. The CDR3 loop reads CAWRNAGRTGELFF. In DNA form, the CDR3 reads TGTGCCTGGAGAAACGCAGGCCGGACCGGGGAGCTGTTTTTT.

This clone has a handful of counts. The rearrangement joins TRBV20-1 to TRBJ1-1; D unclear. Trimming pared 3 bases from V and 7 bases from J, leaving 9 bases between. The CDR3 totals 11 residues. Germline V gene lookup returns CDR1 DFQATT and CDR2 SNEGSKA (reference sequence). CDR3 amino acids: CSASRSYEAFF. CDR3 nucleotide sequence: TGCAGTGCTAGTAGGTCCTATGAAGCTTTCTTT.

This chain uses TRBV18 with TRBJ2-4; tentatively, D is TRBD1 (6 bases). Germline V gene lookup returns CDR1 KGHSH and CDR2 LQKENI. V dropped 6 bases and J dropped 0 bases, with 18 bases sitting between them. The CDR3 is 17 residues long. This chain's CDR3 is CASSELQGAIAKNIQYF. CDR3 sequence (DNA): TGTGCCAGCTCCGAATTACAGGGAGCTATAGCCAAAAACATTCAGTACTTC.

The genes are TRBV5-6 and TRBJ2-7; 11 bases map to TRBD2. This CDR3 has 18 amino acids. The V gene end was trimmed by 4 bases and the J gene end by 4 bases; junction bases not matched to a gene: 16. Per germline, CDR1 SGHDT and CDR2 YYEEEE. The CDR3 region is CASSPRLAGRNYHYEQYF. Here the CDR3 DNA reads TGTGCCAGCAGCCCTAGACTAGCGGGGCGGAACTATCATTACGAGCAGTACTTC.

The chain's CDR3 is CSVGQGADEQYF. In DNA form, the CDR3 reads TGCAGCGTCGGACAGGGGGCTGACGAGCAGTACTTC. The chain carries TRBV29-1 and TRBJ2-7, with 11 bases lining up with TRBD1. In germline, CDR1 is SQVTM, CDR2 ANQGSEA. The CDR3 length is 12 residues. Unmatched junction bases numbered 3, after V lost 6 bases and J lost 5 bases.

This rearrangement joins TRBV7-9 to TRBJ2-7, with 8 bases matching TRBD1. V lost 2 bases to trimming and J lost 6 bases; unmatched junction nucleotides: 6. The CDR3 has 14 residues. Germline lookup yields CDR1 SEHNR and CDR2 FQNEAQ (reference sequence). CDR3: CASSLPLDRGEQYF. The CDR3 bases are TGTGCCAGCAGCTTACCGCTAGACAGGGGCGAGCAGTACTTC.

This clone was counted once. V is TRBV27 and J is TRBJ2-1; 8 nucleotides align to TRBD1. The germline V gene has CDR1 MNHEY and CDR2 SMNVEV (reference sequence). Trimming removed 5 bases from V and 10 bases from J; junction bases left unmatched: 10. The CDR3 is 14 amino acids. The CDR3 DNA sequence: TGTGCCAGCAGTACGACAGGGGTGGGACAGGAGCAGTTCTTC. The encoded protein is CASSTTGVGQEQFF.

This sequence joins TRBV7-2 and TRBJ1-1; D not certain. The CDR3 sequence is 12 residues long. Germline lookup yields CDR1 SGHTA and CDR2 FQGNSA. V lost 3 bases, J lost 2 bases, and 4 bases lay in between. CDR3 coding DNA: TGTGCCAGCAGCTTTGATAACACTGAAGCTTTCTTT. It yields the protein CASSFDNTEAFF.

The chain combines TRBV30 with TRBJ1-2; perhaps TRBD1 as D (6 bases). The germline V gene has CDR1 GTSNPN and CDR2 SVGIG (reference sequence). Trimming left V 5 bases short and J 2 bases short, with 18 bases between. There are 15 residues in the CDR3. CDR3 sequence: CAWYRDTETNYGYTF. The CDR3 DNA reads TGTGCCTGGTACCGGGACACCGAAACGAACTATGGCTACACCTTC.

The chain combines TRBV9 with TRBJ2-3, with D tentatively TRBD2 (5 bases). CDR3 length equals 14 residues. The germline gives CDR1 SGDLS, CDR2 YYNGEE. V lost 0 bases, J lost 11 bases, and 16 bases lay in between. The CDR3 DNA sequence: TGTGCCAGCAGCGTAGCTTATTCGGGGTCTCAGCAGTATTTT. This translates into CASSVAYSGSQQYF.

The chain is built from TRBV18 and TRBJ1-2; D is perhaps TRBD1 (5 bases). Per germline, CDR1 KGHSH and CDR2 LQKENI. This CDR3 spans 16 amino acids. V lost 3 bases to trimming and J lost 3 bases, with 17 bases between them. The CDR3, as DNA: TGTGCCAGCTCACCCCCTAGTAGGGGAATTGACTATGGCTACACCTTC. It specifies CASSPPSRGIDYGYTF.

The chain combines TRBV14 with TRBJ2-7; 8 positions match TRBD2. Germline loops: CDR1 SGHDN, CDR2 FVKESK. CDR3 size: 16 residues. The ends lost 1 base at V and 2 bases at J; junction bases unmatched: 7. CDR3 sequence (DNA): TGTGCCAGCAGCCAAGGAGGTAGCGGGATCCCCTACGAGCAGTACTTC. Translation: CASSQGGSGIPYEQYF.

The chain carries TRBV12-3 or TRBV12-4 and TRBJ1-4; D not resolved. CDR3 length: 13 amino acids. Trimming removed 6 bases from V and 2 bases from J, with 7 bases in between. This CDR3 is CASRGSTNEKLFF. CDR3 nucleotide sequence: TGTGCCAGCAGGGGTTCGACTAATGAAAAACTGTTTTTT.

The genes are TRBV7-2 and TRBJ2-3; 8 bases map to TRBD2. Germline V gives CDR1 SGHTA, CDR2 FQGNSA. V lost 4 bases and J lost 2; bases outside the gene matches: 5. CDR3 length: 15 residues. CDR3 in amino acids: CASSSGTRNTDTQYF. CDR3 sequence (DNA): TGTGCCAGCAGCTCCGGGACTAGAAACACAGATACGCAGTATTTT.

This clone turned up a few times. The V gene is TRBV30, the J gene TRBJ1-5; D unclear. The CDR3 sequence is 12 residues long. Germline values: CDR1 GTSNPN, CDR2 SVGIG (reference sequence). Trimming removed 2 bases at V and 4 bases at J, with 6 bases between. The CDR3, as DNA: TGTGCCTGGAGTTCCCAAAATCAGCCCCAGCATTTT. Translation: CAWSSQNQPQHF. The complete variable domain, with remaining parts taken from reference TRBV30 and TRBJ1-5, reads SQTIHQWPATLVQPVGSPLSLECTVEGTSNPNLYWYRQAAGRGLQLLFYSVGIGQISSEVPQNLSASRPQDRQFILSSKKLLLSDSGFYLCAWSSQNQPQHFGDGTRLSIL.

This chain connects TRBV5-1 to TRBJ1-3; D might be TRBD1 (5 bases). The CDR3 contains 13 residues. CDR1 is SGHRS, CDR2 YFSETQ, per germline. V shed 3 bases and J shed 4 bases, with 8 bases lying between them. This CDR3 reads CASSSGDGNTIYF. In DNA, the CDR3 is TGCGCCAGCAGCTCGGGGGACGGAAACACCATATATTTT.

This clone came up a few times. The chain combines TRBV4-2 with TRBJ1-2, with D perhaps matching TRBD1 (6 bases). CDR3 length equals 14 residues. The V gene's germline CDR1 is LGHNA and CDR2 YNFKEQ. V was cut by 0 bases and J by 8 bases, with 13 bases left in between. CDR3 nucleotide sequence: TGTGCCAGCAGCCAAGAGCACAGGGAAGGGGGCTACACCTTC. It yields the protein CASSQEHREGGYTF.

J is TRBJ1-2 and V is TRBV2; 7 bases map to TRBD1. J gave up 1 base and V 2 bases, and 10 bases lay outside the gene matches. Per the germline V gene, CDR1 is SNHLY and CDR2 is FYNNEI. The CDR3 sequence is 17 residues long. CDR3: CASSESGGTANNYGYTF. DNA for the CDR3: TGTGCCAGCAGTGAATCAGGAGGGACAGCGAATAACTATGGCTACACCTTC.

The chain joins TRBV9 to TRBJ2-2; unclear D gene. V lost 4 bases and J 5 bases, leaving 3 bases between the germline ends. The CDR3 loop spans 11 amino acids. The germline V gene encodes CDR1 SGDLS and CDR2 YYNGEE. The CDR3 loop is CASSQTGELFF. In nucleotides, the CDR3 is TGTGCCAGCAGCCAAACCGGGGAGCTGTTTTTT.

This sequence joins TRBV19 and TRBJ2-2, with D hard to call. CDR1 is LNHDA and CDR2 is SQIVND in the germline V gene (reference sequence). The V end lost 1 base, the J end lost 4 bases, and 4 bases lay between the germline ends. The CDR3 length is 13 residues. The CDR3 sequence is CASSIGGTGELFF. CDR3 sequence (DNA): TGTGCCAGTAGTATAGGAGGCACCGGGGAGCTGTTTTTT. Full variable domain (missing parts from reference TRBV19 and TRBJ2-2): DGGITQSPKYLFRKEGQNVTLSCEQNLNHDAMYWYRQDPGQGLRLIYYSQIVNDFQKGDIAEGYSVSREKKESFPLTVTSAQKNPTAFYLCASSIGGTGELFFGEGSRLTVL.